In this sample, the clone carrying this T cell receptor beta chain turned up a few times. Its antigen is not identified. Given a much more abundant clone one base away, this may be a read error. This CDR3 is built from 15 residues. Germline V lookup: CDR1 LGHNA, CDR2 YSLEER. PCR was performed a second time for about 7 to 11 cycles using a sample-barcoded 5' primer and a J-beta primer mix. TCRdb reprocessed the 5' RACE reads with MiXCR, giving one entry per CDR3 protein. The data hold 870,000 or so distinct CDR3 sequences, with roughly 26% observed a single time. These data belong to a study of blood T cells in healthy people across ages. Study-wide results and limits: Percentage of naive T cells showed a strong correlation with TCR beta diversity. The unsorted PBMCs prevented any conclusive comparison of naive versus antigen-experienced cells.

Peripheral blood was drawn, around 9.4 milliliters per donor. The sequence was obtained from a woman of 80 years or more in good health. Sequencing was done on a sample of blood. The chain has TRBV4-3 and TRBJ2-5; TRBD1 might be the D (5 bases). The CDR3 is CAGSQGVGRRETQYF. CDR3 nucleotides: TGCGCCGGCAGCCAAGGGGTGGGGCGCCGAGAGACCCAGTACTTC.